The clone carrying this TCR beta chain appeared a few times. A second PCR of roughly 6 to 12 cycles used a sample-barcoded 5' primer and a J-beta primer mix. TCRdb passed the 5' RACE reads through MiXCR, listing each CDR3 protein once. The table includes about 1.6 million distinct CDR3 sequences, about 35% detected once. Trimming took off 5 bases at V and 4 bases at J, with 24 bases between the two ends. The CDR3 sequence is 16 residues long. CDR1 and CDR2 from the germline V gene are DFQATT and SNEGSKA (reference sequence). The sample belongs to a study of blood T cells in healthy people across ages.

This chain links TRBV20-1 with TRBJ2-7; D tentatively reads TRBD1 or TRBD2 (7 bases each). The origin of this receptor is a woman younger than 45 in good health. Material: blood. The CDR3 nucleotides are TGCAGTGCTCCTTCTCCGGGGGCAGGGGGACTATACGAGCAGTACTTC. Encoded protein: CSAPSPGAGGLYEQYF.